One and the same sample provided the 31 T cell receptor beta chains below, sequenced in a study of T-cell memory formation after mild COVID-19. TCRdb passed the 5' RACE reads through MiXCR, listing each CDR3 protein once. The profile covers more than 350,000 distinct CDR3 sequences, with around 21% appearing a single time and about 12% taken by the ten largest. The specimen sequenced was PBMCs or a T cell subset sorted from them (not recorded which). These receptors came from an adult woman who had mild COVID-19 (a few samples of this study predate the infection). Cell type and time point are not known.

This clonotype was found many times. The rearrangement uses TRBV7-6 and TRBJ2-3; perhaps TRBD1 as D (5 bases). Germline V CDR1 and CDR2: SGHVS, FNYEAQ. Trimming shortened V by 1 base and J by 7 bases, and 15 bases separated the two germline ends. This CDR3 is built from 15 residues. The CDR3 region is CASSLGSQGPYTQYF. The CDR3 nucleotides read TGTGCCAGCAGCTTAGGGAGCCAGGGCCCTTATACGCAGTATTTT.

As concerns this clonotype: A junction end diverges from the germline sequence, so it may reflect a read error. The chain employs TRBV4-1 and TRBJ2-7; D is unclear. CDR3 size: 13 residues. Germline CDR1 is MGHRA and CDR2 is YSYEKL. The CDR3 DNA reads as TGCGCCAGCAGCCAAGATCAAGGATACGAGAAGTACTTC. Translated: CASSQDQGYEKYF.

This clonotype was counted a few times. The chain combines TRBV18 with TRBJ2-3, with D unclear. V was pared by 6 bases and J by 2 bases, with 12 bases between. The CDR3 spans 14 residues. CDR1 is KGHSH and CDR2 is LQKENI in the germline V gene. The CDR3 sequence is CASSWTSDTDTQYF. The CDR3 region has the DNA TGTGCCAGCTCTTGGACGAGCGACACAGATACGCAGTATTTT.

This clonotype was seen more than once but under ten times. The CDR3 DNA is TGTGCCACCAGCGACAGGGGAGGGTCACCCCTCCACTTT. Encoded protein: CATSDRGGSPLHF. The chain links TRBV15 to TRBJ1-6; 8 bases line up with TRBD1. This CDR3 is 13 amino acids long. J gave up 10 bases and V 5 bases, and 4 bases lay outside the gene matches. Germline-derived CDR1 and CDR2 are LNHNV and YYDKDF (reference sequence).

In this sample, this clonotype turned up a few times. The chain uses TRBV5-1 and TRBJ2-1; 10 positions match TRBD2. There are 16 residues in the CDR3. Unmatched junction bases numbered 9, after V lost 4 bases and J lost 5 bases. CDR1 and CDR2 from the germline V gene are SGHRS and YFSETQ. The CDR3 DNA reads as TGCGCCAGCAGCCCCACCGGGACTAGCGCTGACAATGAGCAGTTCTTC. Encoded protein: CASSPTGTSADNEQFF.

As DNA, the CDR3 is TGCAGTGCTAAAGCGCCAGGGTGGCAAGAGACCCAGTACTTC. As protein: CSAKAPGWQETQYF. V gene TRBV20-1 combines with J gene TRBJ2-5; a possible D gene is TRBD1 (5 bases). The CDR3 contains 14 residues. V was clipped by 4 bases and J by 2 bases, with 14 bases between them. Germline V lookup: CDR1 DFQATT, CDR2 SNEGSKA (reference sequence).

There are a few counts of this clonotype. V and J are TRBV5-1 and TRBJ2-7; TRBD1 matches at 8 bases. The CDR3 contains 15 residues. The V gene end was trimmed by 2 bases and the J gene end by 3 bases; junction bases not matched to a gene: 7. Germline V CDR1 and CDR2: SGHRS, YFSETQ. The DNA for the CDR3 is TGCGCCAGCAGCTTAGACGATACAGGGGGCTACGAGCAGTACTTC. Amino acids: CASSLDDTGGYEQYF.

A few counts support this clonotype. This chain connects TRBV2 to TRBJ2-2; 8 bases are shared with TRBD1. The V gene end was trimmed by 8 bases and the J gene end by 1 base; junction bases not matched to a gene: 3. CDR1 is SNHLY, CDR2 FYNNEI, per germline. The length of the CDR3 is 14 residues. CDR3 region: CASYGTGNTGELFF. In DNA form, the CDR3 reads TGTGCCAGCTACGGGACAGGGAACACCGGGGAGCTGTTTTTT.

V gene TRBV6-5 combines with J gene TRBJ1-6, with D maybe TRBD1 (5 bases). CDR3 length: 18 residues. The V end was cut by 2 bases, the J end by 4 bases, with 18 bases between. Germline loops: CDR1 MNHEY, CDR2 SVGAGI. This CDR3 is CASSYGSGRVGYNSPLHF. The CDR3 DNA sequence: TGTGCCAGCAGTTACGGGTCGGGCAGGGTGGGGTATAATTCACCCCTCCACTTT.

The V and J genes are TRBV4-2 and TRBJ2-5; D uncertain. The V and J ends lost 3 bases and 5 bases respectively, with 16 bases between them. Per germline, CDR1 LGHNA and CDR2 YNFKEQ. The CDR3 consists of 15 residues. CDR3 coding DNA: TGTGCCAGCAGCCACCGGGCCTCCAACCCCGAGACCCAGTACTTC. It encodes CASSHRASNPETQYF.

The chain employs TRBV7-6 and TRBJ2-1; no reliable D call. V was clipped by 1 base and J by 7 bases, with 17 bases between them. Germline CDR1 is SGHVS and CDR2 is FNYEAQ. The CDR3 is made up of 16 amino acids. For the CDR3, the DNA is TGTGCCAGCAGCTTAGGCTACCTACGCAACGATAATGAGCAGTTCTTC. This encodes CASSLGYLRNDNEQFF.

The rearrangement joins TRBV12-2 to TRBJ1-6; the table's D gene call, TRBD1, was not cross checked with the DNA. TRBV12-2 counts as a pseudogene. This CDR3 is 22 amino acids long. The CDR3 here is CASRLVIFAWDRYSSYNSPLHF. The CDR3 DNA reads as TGTGCAAGTCGCTTAGTGATTTTTGCGTGGGACAGGTATAGCTCCTATAATTCACCCCTCCACTTT.

V gene TRBV20-1 combines with J gene TRBJ1-1; D possibly corresponds to TRBD1 (5 bases). The CDR3 sequence is 11 residues long. V gave up 5 bases and J gave up 10 bases, with 14 bases separating them. Germline CDR1 is DFQATT and CDR2 is SNEGSKA (reference sequence). DNA of the CDR3: TGCAGTGCTTCAGGGCTTGGTGGAGCTTTCTTT. This translates into CSASGLGGAFF.

V gene TRBV9 combines with J gene TRBJ1-1; 10 nucleotides align to TRBD1. The J segment lost 3 bases and the V segment lost 0 bases, leaving 5 bases of the junction unmatched. CDR3 length: 16 residues. Germline V lookup: CDR1 SGDLS, CDR2 YYNGEE. The CDR3 sequence is CASSVEDRGWDTEAFF. The DNA for the CDR3 is TGTGCCAGCAGCGTAGAGGACAGGGGGTGGGACACTGAAGCTTTCTTT.

This clonotype was seen ten or more times. The chain couples TRBV12-3 or TRBV12-4 to TRBJ1-3; possible D gene TRBD1, 6 bases. This CDR3 has 14 residues. The V gene lost 6 bases and the J gene lost 0 bases, with 9 bases spanning the gap. CDR3 DNA sequence: TGTGCCAGCAGAGAAGGGGGCTCTGGAAACACCATATATTTT. Its translation is CASREGGSGNTIYF.

This clonotype has a handful of counts. V is TRBV5-5 and J is TRBJ1-5, with a tentative D call TRBD1 (5 bases). CDR3 size: 15 residues. Trimming stripped 1 base from V and 3 bases from J, with 11 bases between. The germline gives CDR1 SGHKS, CDR2 YYEKEE (reference sequence). The CDR3 region is CASSLRGGINQPQHF. Here the CDR3 DNA reads TGTGCCAGCAGCTTGCGTGGGGGAATCAATCAGCCCCAGCATTTT.

This clonotype was recorded at least ten times. This rearrangement joins TRBV7-9 to TRBJ2-3; D is possibly TRBD1 or TRBD2 (5 bases each). Germline V lookup: CDR1 SEHNR, CDR2 FQNEAQ (reference sequence). The V and J ends lost 1 base and 3 bases respectively, with 11 bases between them. The CDR3 loop spans 15 amino acids. The CDR3 DNA sequence: TGTGCCAGCAGCTTAGGGCTAGCAGGGACAGATACGCAGTATTTT. Amino acids: CASSLGLAGTDTQYF.

The J gene is TRBJ2-1, the V gene TRBV3-1, with 8 bases aligning to TRBD1. The CDR3 sequence is 12 residues long. Trimming at V came to 0 bases and at J to 14 bases, leaving 3 bases not matched to a gene. Germline V gene data show CDR1 as LGHDT and CDR2 as YNNKEL (reference sequence). DNA for the CDR3: TGTGCCAGCAGCCAAGAGCAGGGGGCGGAGTTCTTC. As protein: CASSQEQGAEFF.

This clonotype was found a few times. The chain couples TRBV2 to TRBJ1-1, with D possibly TRBD1 on 5 matching bases. Looked up from germline, CDR1 is SNHLY and CDR2 is FYNNEI. Trimming took 6 bases from V and 0 from J, leaving 11 bases between them. The CDR3 runs 14 residues. In nucleotides, the CDR3 is TGTGCCAGCAGGCAGGGAAGCATGAACACTGAAGCTTTCTTT. Its translation is CASRQGSMNTEAFF.

This clonotype occurred a few times. V and J are TRBV7-9 and TRBJ2-3; weak D call: TRBD1 (5 bases). V was pared by 1 base and J by 2 bases, with 19 bases between. The CDR3 is 18 amino acids. Germline CDR1 and CDR2: SEHNR and FQNEAQ (reference sequence). Written as DNA, the CDR3 is TGTGCCAGCAGCTTAGACGGTGGGGCGGCCCCCCCCACAGATACGCAGTATTTT. Translating it yields CASSLDGGAAPPTDTQYF.

This clonotype showed up just a few times. The J gene is TRBJ2-5, the V gene TRBV10-3, with TRBD1 matching 8 bases. Germline assignment: CDR1 ENHRY and CDR2 SYGVKD. V shed 3 bases, J shed 5 bases, and the junction held 5 bases outside the gene matches. This CDR3 contains 14 residues. The CDR3: CAISDPGGLETQYF. In DNA form, the CDR3 reads TGTGCCATCAGTGATCCAGGGGGCCTGGAGACCCAGTACTTC.

V and J are TRBV7-2 and TRBJ2-3; 7 positions match TRBD1. Germline CDR1 and CDR2: SGHTA and FQGNSA. The CDR3 length is 15 residues. J lost 1 base, V lost 5 bases, and 6 bases had no gene match. The CDR3 spells CASSTTGLGTDTQYF. In DNA, the CDR3 is TGTGCCAGCAGCACGACAGGGCTAGGCACAGATACGCAGTATTTT.

The chain carries TRBV24-1 and TRBJ2-7; 8 bases match TRBD1. J was trimmed by 2 bases and V by 2 bases; bases with no gene match: 4. The CDR3 spans 15 residues. The V gene's germline CDR1 is KGHDR and CDR2 SFDVKD. The CDR3 reads CATSDSRQGTYEQYF. The CDR3 DNA is TGTGCCACCAGTGATTCCAGACAGGGGACCTACGAGCAGTACTTC.

In its sample, this clonotype was seen a few times. The chain joins TRBV9 to TRBJ2-7, with D hard to call. Germline CDR1 is SGDLS and CDR2 is YYNGEE. Trimming took 1 base from V and 0 from J, leaving 14 bases between them. The CDR3 consists of 16 residues. CDR3 nucleotide sequence: TGTGCCAGCAGCGTAATGGCAACCGGAAGCTCCTACGAGCAGTACTTC. Its translation is CASSVMATGSSYEQYF.

The rearrangement uses TRBV5-6 and TRBJ1-5, with D uncertain. The CDR3 is made up of 13 amino acids. Per germline, CDR1 SGHDT and CDR2 YYEEEE. V lost 2 bases to trimming and J lost 9 bases, with 12 bases between them. CDR3 protein: CASSFRGTRPQHF. The CDR3 region has the DNA TGTGCCAGCAGCTTTCGCGGTACTCGGCCCCAGCATTTT.

This clonotype was recorded a few times. The CDR3 DNA is TGTGCCAGCAGCCCTCGTCTTCCGTCGGGCACCGGGGAGCTGTTTTTT. Encoded protein: CASSPRLPSGTGELFF. V usage is TRBV3-1 and J usage is TRBJ2-2; D is unclear. The germline gives CDR1 LGHDT, CDR2 YNNKEL (reference sequence). V lost 4 bases to trimming and J lost 4 bases, with 16 bases between them. This CDR3 comprises 16 residues. Complete variable domain (other parts from reference TRBV3-1 and TRBJ2-2): DTAVSQTPKYLVTQMGNDKSIKCEQNLGHDTMYWYKQDSKKFLKIMFSYNNKELIINETVPNRFSPKSPDKAHLNLHINSLELGDSAVYFCASSPRLPSGTGELFFGEGSRLTVL.

The V gene is TRBV4-1, the J gene TRBJ2-7, with D unresolved. Germline CDR1 MGHRA, CDR2 YSYEKL. This CDR3 contains 13 residues. Trimming stripped 0 bases from V and 5 bases from J, with 8 bases between. The CDR3 bases are TGCGCCAGCAGCCAAGATCCCCTGAACGAGCAGTACTTC. Its translation: CASSQDPLNEQYF.

Only a few counts were recorded for this clonotype. This rearrangement joins TRBV5-5 to TRBJ2-1; no clear D. Trimming took off 4 bases at V and 7 bases at J, with 24 bases between the two ends. The CDR3 is 17 amino acids. CDR1 is SGHKS and CDR2 is YYEKEE in the germline V gene (reference sequence). CDR3 sequence reads: CASSQLILRKSENEQFF. CDR3 nucleotides: TGTGCCAGCAGCCAGCTTATTCTCCGGAAATCGGAAAATGAGCAGTTCTTC.

The CDR3 DNA sequence: TGCGCCAGCAGCCAAGATGAGCGGCGAACATATGGCTACACCTTC. Translation: CASSQDERRTYGYTF. This chain links TRBV4-3 with TRBJ1-2, with D unclear. Germline CDR1 is LGHNA and CDR2 is YSLEER. This CDR3 comprises 15 residues. V lost 0 bases and J 5 bases, leaving 13 bases between the germline ends.

This clonotype was picked up many times. The rearrangement joins TRBV10-3 to TRBJ2-1; 11 bases fit TRBD2. Per the germline V gene, CDR1 is ENHRY and CDR2 is SYGVKD. V shed 4 bases, J shed 7 bases, and the junction held 6 bases outside the gene matches. The CDR3 runs to 15 residues. This CDR3 is CAISGASGGLNEQFF. The CDR3 DNA reads TGTGCCATCAGTGGGGCTAGCGGGGGGCTAAATGAGCAGTTCTTC.

The V and J genes are TRBV5-5 and TRBJ2-2; D might be TRBD2 (5 bases). V was cut by 4 bases and J by 0 bases, with 10 bases left in between. CDR1 is SGHKS and CDR2 is YYEKEE in the germline V gene (reference sequence). This CDR3 contains 15 residues. The CDR3 protein is CASSPGITNTGELFF. DNA of the CDR3: TGTGCCAGCAGCCCGGGGATTACGAACACCGGGGAGCTGTTTTTT.